The clone carrying this T cell receptor beta chain was picked up a small number of times. This sample was taken from a study of blood T cell repertoires in COVID-19. Study-wide background: Samples of COVID-19 (acute and convalescent) were obtained from the United States, Italy and Spain. The analysed material was cDNA or gDNA that came from T cells, B-cell-depleted T cells, or PBMCs.

Per the original data handling: Amplification from reference gene primers served as the basis for estimated nucleated cell counts. The protocol was immunoSEQ multiplex PCR, while the TCRdb copy is restricted to in-frame clones and leaves out a portion. V and J calls and clone size follow that table, whereas D and trimming were derived from the DNA. The data hold a few hundred thousand clones, with about nine tenths observed a single time. V was clipped by 5 bases and J by 0 bases; unmatched bases: 10. The CDR3 runs to 18 residues. Germline V gene lookup returns CDR1 SEHNR and CDR2 FQNEAQ (reference sequence).

The J gene is TRBJ2-6, the V gene TRBV7-9, with 7 bases fitting TRBD1. The source of this sequence is a man between 50 and 59 years old with acute or convalescent COVID-19. The specimen was peripheral blood. The CDR3 loop reads CASSPRRTGLSGANVLTF. CDR3 sequence (DNA): TGTGCCAGCAGCCCGAGGAGGACAGGCCTCTCTGGGGCCAACGTCCTGACTTTC.